This TCR beta chain was obtained from a study of control samples from healthy donors and cancer patients (dated by TCRdb to 2018 to 2021). As for this clone: Its target antigen remains unknown. No quality values exist for individual bases; no much larger clone is one base distant.

The germline V gene (reference sequence) yields LNHDA for CDR1 and SQIVND for CDR2. The CDR3 starts with the cysteine, ends with the phenylalanine, and has 17 residues. The DNA shown is the 51-base CDR3, in frame from base 1. Unmatched junction bases come to 8, with V trimmed by 3 bases and J by 0 bases. Libraries came from the immunoSEQ multiplex PCR assay. TCRdb obtained this table from immuneACCESS and retained in-frame rearrangements with V and J assigned. These tables miss some clones; where compared with another copy, unresolved V genes account for less than half of the shortfall, and the remainder is unexplained. Across this sample there are 25,000 or so clones, with 70% to 90% seen only once. The ten largest clones take up roughly 6.3% of the sample.

This chain is built from TRBV19 and TRBJ2-4, with TRBD1 identical over 7 junction bases. This sequence was found in a woman aged 60 to 75 with head and neck cancer. The sequenced material came from PBMCs. The CDR3 reads as follows: CASSMGVGQLAKNIQYF. The DNA is TGTGCCAGTAGTATGGGTGTGGGACAGTTAGCCAAAAACATTCAGTACTTC.